Shown below are 21 T cell receptor beta chains from a single sample sequenced in a study of Graves' ophthalmopathy and Graves' hyperthyroidism (dated by TCRdb to the late 2010s). The listed sequencing device is Illumina HiSeq 2000. For repertoire sequencing, TCR beta CDR3 regions were amplified from RNA transcripts. HTBI primers and the Qiagen OneStep RT-PCR kit were used in a first-round RT-PCR, which was followed by a second-round multiplex PCR, size selection and purification. The public reads were quality trimmed at Q25 with fastp and then assembled into clones with MiXCR by TCRdb, keeping productive beta chains. For every CDR3 protein sequence, its rows merge into one entry that carries the most common genes and DNA. This sample is represented by a few hundred thousand distinct CDR3 sequences; about a sixth of them were singletons. The ten largest make up over 9% of the sample. Sequencing used peripheral blood. The receptor source for this set is an adult man with Graves' ophthalmopathy.

In this sample, this clonotype turned up many times. The rearrangement links TRBV19 to TRBJ1-2; D is uncertain. CDR1 LNHDA and CDR2 SQIVND come from the germline V gene (reference sequence). There are 13 residues in the CDR3. V dropped 2 bases and J dropped 8 bases, with 12 bases sitting between them. The CDR3 nucleotides read TGTGCCAGTAGTATAACCTTGATCGGCGGCTACACCTTC. It translates to CASSITLIGGYTF.

This clonotype was seen at least ten times. The chain has TRBV9 and TRBJ2-4; 9 bases are a match to TRBD1. The CDR3 spans 16 residues. Germline loops: CDR1 SGDLS, CDR2 YYNGEE. V was clipped by 4 bases and J by 3 bases; unmatched bases: 8. The CDR3 region has the DNA TGTGCCAGCAGCTCCGGGACAGGGACCTTCAAAAACATTCAGTACTTC. Amino acids: CASSSGTGTFKNIQYF.

This chain joins TRBV28 and TRBJ2-5; no firm D call. V lost 6 bases to trimming and J lost 4 bases, with 12 bases between them. The CDR3 is made up of 13 amino acids. In germline, CDR1 is MDHEN, CDR2 SYDVKM. The CDR3 DNA reads as TGTGCCAGCAGCTTCTGGACGCCAGAGACCCAGTACTTC. Its translation: CASSFWTPETQYF.

This clonotype was seen repeatedly, ten times or more. The chain combines TRBV20-1 with TRBJ2-7, with D unresolved. CDR1 DFQATT and CDR2 SNEGSKA come from the germline V gene (reference sequence). The CDR3 loop spans 12 amino acids. The V and J ends lost 6 bases and 3 bases respectively, with 12 bases between them. The CDR3 reads CSASLPRYEQYF. DNA for the CDR3: TGCAGTGCATCACTACCCCGCTACGAGCAGTACTTC.

In this sample, this clonotype turned up many times. The V gene is TRBV28, the J gene TRBJ2-7, with 9 bases identical to TRBD1. V shed 5 bases and J 3 bases; nucleotides not matched to a gene: 11. This CDR3 spans 16 amino acids. The germline CDR1 and CDR2 sequences are MDHEN and SYDVKM. The CDR3 nucleotides are TGTGCCAGCAGTGCTCCGGGACAGGGTTTTTTCTACGAGCAGTACTTC. Encoded protein: CASSAPGQGFFYEQYF.

The gene calls are TRBV6-1 and TRBJ2-7; tentatively, D is TRBD2 (6 bases). From germline, CDR1 is MNHNS and CDR2 SASEGT. The V and J ends lost 5 bases and 3 bases respectively, with 17 bases between them. There are 15 residues in the CDR3. The CDR3 loop is CASSTPAPEGYEQYF. For the CDR3, the DNA is TGTGCCAGCAGTACCCCGGCCCCGGAGGGCTACGAGCAGTACTTC.

This clonotype was seen a few times. A much larger clone lies one base from this, so it may be a read error. The chain uses TRBV4-1 and TRBJ2-2; the D is unclear. This CDR3 spans 13 amino acids. Germline V gene lookup returns CDR1 MGHRA and CDR2 YSYEKL. CDR3 bases: TGCGCCAACAGCCGCTCTCTATCCGGGGAGCTGTTTTTT. Its protein product is CANSRSLSGELFF.

The V and J genes are TRBV7-9 and TRBJ1-2; no clear D gene. CDR1 and CDR2 (germline): SEHNR, FQNEAQ (reference sequence). This CDR3 region has 12 residues. V was shortened by 4 bases and J by 7 bases, with 10 bases between the two germline ends. CDR3 DNA sequence: TGTGCCAGCAGCTCGGAAGAGAGTGGCTACACCTTC. Translating it yields CASSSEESGYTF.

V is TRBV11-2 and J is TRBJ1-5; D remains unclear. The CDR3 runs to 18 residues. Trimming stripped 4 bases from V and 5 bases from J, with 24 bases between. Germline V CDR1 and CDR2: SGHAT, FQNNGV. The CDR3 DNA reads as TGTGCCAGCAGCTCACAGTGCGCTACTCATTCAAACCATCAGCCCCAGCATTTT. Protein: CASSSQCATHSNHQPQHF.

Many counts were recorded for this clonotype. The chain joins TRBV9 to TRBJ1-1, with 10 bases matching TRBD1. Germline values: CDR1 SGDLS, CDR2 YYNGEE. The V segment lost 3 bases and the J segment 7 bases; nucleotides outside the gene matches: 3. This CDR3 comprises 13 residues. The DNA for the CDR3 is TGTGCCAGCAGCGGGACAGGGGGTGGTGAAGCTTTCTTT. Translating gives CASSGTGGGEAFF.

This clonotype was recorded many times. This sequence joins TRBV28 and TRBJ2-7; the D is unclear. Germline V gene data show CDR1 as MDHEN and CDR2 as SYDVKM. CDR3 length equals 14 residues. Trimming removed 5 bases at V and 6 bases at J, with 17 bases between. CDR3: CASSAPDRPGEQYF. The DNA of the CDR3 is TGTGCCAGCAGTGCCCCGGATCGGCCTGGCGAGCAGTACTTC.

Ten or more counts support this clonotype. The chain joins TRBV12-3 or TRBV12-4 to TRBJ2-7; D possibly corresponds to TRBD2 (5 bases). The CDR3 is 13 residues long. Between the trimmed V and J ends, which lost 3 bases and 6 bases, there was a span of 12 bases. The CDR3 DNA sequence: TGTGCCAGCAGTTTGGGAGTAAGCCGCGAGCAGTACTTC. This translates into CASSLGVSREQYF.

This clonotype was counted at least ten times. The chain joins TRBV6-5 to TRBJ2-7; D may be TRBD1 (6 bases). Germline V gives CDR1 MNHEY, CDR2 SVGAGI. V was trimmed by 3 bases and J by 5 bases, leaving 11 bases between them. There are 13 residues in the CDR3. The CDR3 spells CASSYTRGHEQYF. Written as DNA, the CDR3 is TGTGCCAGCAGTTATACCAGGGGACACGAGCAGTACTTC.

This clonotype was detected ten times or more. The CDR3 DNA follows: TGCAGCGTTCACCCGGGCAGGGAAGAGACCCAGTACTTC. Translating gives CSVHPGREETQYF. V gene TRBV29-1 combines with J gene TRBJ2-5, with D possibly being TRBD1 (5 bases). V was pared by 5 bases and J by 3 bases, with 13 bases between. CDR1 is SQVTM, CDR2 ANQGSEA, per germline. The CDR3 covers 13 residues.

This clonotype was detected many times. The chain couples TRBV12-3 or TRBV12-4 to TRBJ2-4; D not resolved. This CDR3 spans 13 amino acids. V lost 1 base and J lost 5, with 6 bases in between. The CDR3 reads CASSLGAENIQYF. The CDR3 coding sequence is TGTGCCAGCAGTTTAGGTGCGGAAAACATTCAGTACTTC.

This clonotype has ten or more counts. V and J are TRBV6-2 or TRBV6-3 and TRBJ2-5, with 11 bases that match TRBD2. Germline V gene lookup returns CDR1 MNHEY and CDR2 SVGEGT. V lost 6 bases and J lost 5; bases outside the gene matches: 14. The CDR3 sequence is 17 residues long. In DNA, the CDR3 is TGTGCCAGCAGCCCGCATAGCGGGGGGGCCCTCCCGGAGACCCAGTACTTC. This gives the protein CASSPHSGGALPETQYF.

This clonotype was detected ten times or more. CDR3 sequence (DNA): TGTGCCTGGAGGGGGACAGGGTCGGGCTACGAGCAGTACTTC. This translates into CAWRGTGSGYEQYF. The V and J genes are TRBV30 and TRBJ2-7; 9 bases line up with TRBD1. V lost 3 bases, J lost 3 bases, and 6 bases stayed unmatched. The CDR3 sequence is 14 residues long. The germline V gene encodes CDR1 GTSNPN and CDR2 SVGIG (reference sequence).

This clonotype came up many times. V gene TRBV20-1 combines with J gene TRBJ1-5; D uncertain. The CDR3 consists of 13 residues. Germline V CDR1 and CDR2: DFQATT, SNEGSKA (reference sequence). V lost 6 bases, J lost 0 bases, and 9 bases lay in between. Written as DNA, the CDR3 is TGCAGTGCCATCAGACATAGCAATCAGCCCCAGCATTTT. Amino acid sequence: CSAIRHSNQPQHF.

The V and J genes are TRBV20-1 and TRBJ2-5, with 10 nucleotides matching TRBD1. The CDR3 is 15 amino acids. The trim removed 6 bases at V and 0 bases at J, leaving 7 bases unmatched. CDR1 and CDR2 from the germline V gene are DFQATT and SNEGSKA (reference sequence). CDR3 in amino acids: CSANGGQGHQETQYF. The CDR3, as DNA: TGCAGTGCCAACGGGGGACAGGGGCACCAAGAGACCCAGTACTTC.

This clonotype showed up many times. The rearrangement uses TRBV6-1 and TRBJ2-5; 13 nucleotides agree with TRBD2. From germline, CDR1 is MNHNS and CDR2 SASEGT. The V and J ends lost 11 bases and 2 bases, in that order; junction bases with no gene match: 8. The CDR3 is 15 residues long. CDR3 sequence: CASGGGLAGQETQYF. The CDR3 DNA reads as TGTGCCTCGGGTGGGGGACTAGCGGGGCAAGAGACCCAGTACTTC.

This clonotype was counted at least ten times. The V call is TRBV11-2, the J call TRBJ2-5; 11 bases fit TRBD2. The CDR3 contains 14 residues. In germline, CDR1 is SGHAT, CDR2 FQNNGV. The junction had 1 base not matched to a gene; V was cut back by 5 bases and J by 2 bases. CDR3 amino acids: CASSRTSGQETQYF. The CDR3 bases are TGTGCCAGCAGCCGGACTAGCGGGCAAGAGACCCAGTACTTC.